This T cell receptor beta chain was captured in a study of shared clonotypes between healthy human individuals. Study findings and constraints: Shared across several donors were around 5% of the naive CD4 clonotypes. Despite large depth, rarefaction showed incomplete sorted-subset sequencing. Donors were few, which limited the genetic and exposure-history diversity represented.

This CDR3 contains 16 residues. The junction had 6 bases not matched to a gene; V was cut back by 3 bases and J by 4 bases. The germline V gene has CDR1 ENHRY and CDR2 SYGVKD. Notes on this clone: Its target is unknown.

Sequencing was performed with immunoSEQ multiplex PCR; in TCRdb, only in-frame clones are kept and a portion is missing. This sample has roughly 1 million clones, with around 76% found just once. The sample was memory CD4+ T cells sorted from blood. Described subset: CD45RA-negative fraction. The sequence was obtained from a man between 18 and 35 years old in good health. This sequence joins TRBV10-3 and TRBJ2-2, with 9 bases identical to TRBD1. The chain's CDR3 is CAISESGQGTTGELFF. The CDR3, as DNA: TGTGCCATCAGTGAATCGGGACAGGGTACCACCGGGGAGCTGTTTTTT.